These T cell receptor beta chains were read from a single sample in a study of blood T cell repertoires in COVID-19. TCRdb's table, derived via immunoSEQ multiplex PCR, lists solely in-frame clones and lacks some. The sample carries 80,000 or so clones, around three quarters recorded once. What was sequenced was peripheral blood. All receptors come from a man aged 45 to 65 with active or convalescent COVID-19. CDR3s include the opening cysteine and the closing phenylalanine or tryptophan. The D gene is left open where the match is weak. Expanded clones get a size class; other rows say once, few or many, or leave the size out.

>TRBJ1-2|TRBD1|few|TRBV6-6
CASSTPDRVKFGYTF
TGTGCCAGCAGCACTCCGGACAGGGTGAAATTTGGCTACACCTTC
>TRBJ2-1|TRBD2|-|TRBV5-1
CASSSTSGGVYEQFF
TGCGCCAGCAGCTCTACTAGCGGGGGGGTATATGAGCAGTTCTTC
>TRBJ1-1|-|few|TRBV24-1
CATSDWGSTAPF
TGTGCCACCAGTGATTGGGGCTCGACAGCTCCTTTT
>TRBJ1-5|-|many|TRBV4-3
CASSQVAGASNQPQHF
TGCGCCAGCAGCCAAGTAGCGGGGGCAAGCAATCAGCCCCAGCATTTT
>TRBJ2-3|TRBD2|once|TRBV7-2
CASSSREGTDTQYF
TGTGCCAGCAGCTCCCGGGAGGGAACAGATACGCAGTATTTT
>TRBJ2-3|TRBD2|-|TRBV30
CAWSGGGRDTQYF
TGTGCCTGGAGTGGGGGGGGAAGGGATACGCAGTATTTT
>TRBJ2-1|TRBD2|-|TRBV27
CASSPQRGDYNEQFF
TGTGCCAGCAGTCCCCAGCGGGGGGACTACAATGAGCAGTTCTTC
>TRBJ2-7|-|-|TRBV7-2
CASSQQGAPYEQYF
TGTGCCAGCAGCCAACAGGGTGCACCCTACGAGCAGTACTTC
>TRBJ1-3|TRBD1|-|TRBV2
CASSAGTGPGNTIYF
TGTGCCAGCAGTGCCGGGACAGGGCCTGGAAACACCATATATTTT
>TRBJ2-7|TRBD1|-|TRBV9
CASSVAGQGAEQYF
TGTGCCAGCAGCGTAGCCGGACAGGGTGCCGAGCAGTACTTC
>TRBJ2-3|TRBD2|-|TRBV6-4
CASSSSGGALDTQYF
TGTGCCAGCAGCTCTAGCGGGGGGGCTTTGGATACGCAGTATTTT
>TRBJ1-5|TRBD1|-|TRBV6-5
CASSPRDSPQPQHF
TGTGCCAGCAGTCCCCGGGACAGCCCTCAGCCCCAGCATTTT
>TRBJ2-3|-|-|TRBV6-5
CASGRGALTDTQYF
TGTGCCAGCGGACGGGGGGCCCTCACAGATACGCAGTATTTT
>TRBJ2-7|TRBD1|-|TRBV6-5
CASSSGTGISYEQYF
TGTGCCAGCAGTTCCGGGACAGGGATCTCCTACGAGCAGTACTTC
>TRBJ1-4|-|-|TRBV18
CASSPPRDTEKLFF
TGTGCCAGCTCACCACCTCGAGACACCGAAAAACTGTTTTTT
>TRBJ2-7|-|-|TRBV11-3
CASSLAGSPYEQYF
TGTGCCAGCAGCTTAGCGGGGTCCCCCTACGAGCAGTACTTC
>TRBJ2-3|-|-|TRBV2
CASSSSPDTQYF
TGTGCCAGCAGCAGTAGCCCAGATACGCAGTATTTT
>TRBJ1-6|TRBD1|few|TRBV7-2
CASSQGQGNSPLHF
TGTGCCAGCAGCCAGGGACAGGGTAATTCACCCCTCCACTTT
>TRBJ1-1|TRBD1|-|TRBV7-9
CASSRTDRATEAFF
TGTGCCAGCAGCCGTACGGACAGGGCCACTGAAGCTTTCTTT
>TRBJ2-3|TRBD1|-|TRBV19
CASSLRTGSATDTQYF
TGTGCCAGTAGTTTAAGGACAGGGTCTGCCACAGATACGCAGTATTTT
>TRBJ1-2|TRBD1|-|TRBV3-1/TRBV3-2
CASSLRSGTGYGYTF
TGTGCCAGCAGCCTTCGTTCCGGGACAGGGTATGGCTACACCTTC
>TRBJ1-5|-|-|TRBV18
CASSPGGDQPQHF
TGTGCCAGCTCACCGGGCGGGGATCAGCCCCAGCATTTT
>TRBJ2-5|TRBD1|few|TRBV10-3
CAISESRTGTGGSETQYF
TGTGCCATCAGTGAGTCGCGGACCGGGACAGGGGGTTCGGAGACCCAGTACTTC
>TRBJ2-7|TRBD1|few|TRBV11-2
CASSSLGVRGIYEQYF
TGTGCCAGCAGTTCACTCGGAGTCAGGGGGATCTACGAGCAGTACTTC
>TRBJ1-1|-|-|TRBV12-3/TRBV12-4
CASRGTGNTEAFF
TGTGCCAGCCGCGGGACGGGGAACACTGAAGCTTTCTTT
>TRBJ1-1|-|-|TRBV19
CASSIDVSKPEAFF
TGTGCCAGTAGTATAGATGTCAGTAAACCTGAAGCTTTCTTT
>TRBJ2-5|TRBD2|-|TRBV18
CASSLRAGGEHQETQYF
TGTGCCAGCTCTCTCCGCGCGGGGGGCGAGCACCAAGAGACCCAGTACTTC
>TRBJ2-7|TRBD2|-|TRBV4-1
CASSPVAGATYEQYF
TGCGCCAGCAGCCCAGTAGCGGGGGCGACCTACGAGCAGTACTTC
>TRBJ2-5|TRBD1|-|TRBV5-6
CASSHQQGLETQYF
TGTGCCAGCAGCCACCAACAGGGGCTAGAGACCCAGTACTTC
>TRBJ1-1|TRBD1|-|TRBV5-1
CASNPGGQNTEAFF
TGCGCCAGCAATCCAGGGGGACAGAACACTGAAGCTTTCTTT
>TRBJ1-2|TRBD1|-|TRBV20-1
CSASKGQGTGGYTF
TGCAGTGCTAGTAAAGGACAGGGGACGGGTGGCTACACCTTC
>TRBJ2-2|TRBD1|-|TRBV24-1
CAPVRGQGDTGELFF
TGTGCCCCGGTCCGGGGACAGGGTGACACCGGGGAGCTGTTTTTT
>TRBJ1-6|TRBD1|-|TRBV5-1
CASRSQGANISPLHF
TGCGCCAGCAGATCGCAGGGGGCAAATATTTCACCCCTCCACTTT
>TRBJ1-4|TRBD1|-|TRBV4-1
CASSPGQGMEKLFF
TGCGCCAGCAGCCCGGGACAGGGGATGGAAAAACTGTTTTTT
>TRBJ2-7|-|-|TRBV13
CASSLGGGDEQYF
TGTGCCAGCAGCTTAGGGGGCGGGGACGAGCAGTACTTC
>TRBJ1-1|-|few|TRBV9
CASSFRGNTEAFF
TGTGCCAGCAGCTTTAGGGGGAACACTGAAGCTTTCTTT
>TRBJ2-1|-|few|TRBV20-1
CSARGLPLPNEQFF
TGCAGTGCTCGTGGACTGCCCCTCCCTAATGAGCAGTTCTTC
>TRBJ1-2|TRBD1|-|TRBV19
CASSPRDRDGYTF
TGTGCCAGTAGTCCCCGGGACAGGGATGGCTACACCTTC
>TRBJ2-2|-|-|TRBV29-1
CSVAGGDNTGELFF
TGCAGCGTTGCCGGCGGGGATAACACCGGGGAGCTGTTTTTT
>TRBJ1-1|-|once|TRBV18
CASSPDRGGNTEAFF
TGTGCCAGCTCCCCGGACAGAGGGGGGAACACTGAAGCTTTCTTT
>TRBJ1-2|-|-|TRBV12-3/TRBV12-4
CASSLGVYGYTF
TGTGCCAGCAGTTTAGGAGTCTATGGCTACACCTTC
>TRBJ2-5|TRBD2|few|TRBV6-5
CASSRIAGGQETQYF
TGTGCCAGCAGTAGAATAGCGGGGGGGCAAGAGACCCAGTACTTC
>TRBJ2-3|TRBD1|-|TRBV7-3
CASSPTTGFNADTQYF
TGTGCCAGCAGCCCGACGACAGGGTTTAATGCAGATACGCAGTATTTT